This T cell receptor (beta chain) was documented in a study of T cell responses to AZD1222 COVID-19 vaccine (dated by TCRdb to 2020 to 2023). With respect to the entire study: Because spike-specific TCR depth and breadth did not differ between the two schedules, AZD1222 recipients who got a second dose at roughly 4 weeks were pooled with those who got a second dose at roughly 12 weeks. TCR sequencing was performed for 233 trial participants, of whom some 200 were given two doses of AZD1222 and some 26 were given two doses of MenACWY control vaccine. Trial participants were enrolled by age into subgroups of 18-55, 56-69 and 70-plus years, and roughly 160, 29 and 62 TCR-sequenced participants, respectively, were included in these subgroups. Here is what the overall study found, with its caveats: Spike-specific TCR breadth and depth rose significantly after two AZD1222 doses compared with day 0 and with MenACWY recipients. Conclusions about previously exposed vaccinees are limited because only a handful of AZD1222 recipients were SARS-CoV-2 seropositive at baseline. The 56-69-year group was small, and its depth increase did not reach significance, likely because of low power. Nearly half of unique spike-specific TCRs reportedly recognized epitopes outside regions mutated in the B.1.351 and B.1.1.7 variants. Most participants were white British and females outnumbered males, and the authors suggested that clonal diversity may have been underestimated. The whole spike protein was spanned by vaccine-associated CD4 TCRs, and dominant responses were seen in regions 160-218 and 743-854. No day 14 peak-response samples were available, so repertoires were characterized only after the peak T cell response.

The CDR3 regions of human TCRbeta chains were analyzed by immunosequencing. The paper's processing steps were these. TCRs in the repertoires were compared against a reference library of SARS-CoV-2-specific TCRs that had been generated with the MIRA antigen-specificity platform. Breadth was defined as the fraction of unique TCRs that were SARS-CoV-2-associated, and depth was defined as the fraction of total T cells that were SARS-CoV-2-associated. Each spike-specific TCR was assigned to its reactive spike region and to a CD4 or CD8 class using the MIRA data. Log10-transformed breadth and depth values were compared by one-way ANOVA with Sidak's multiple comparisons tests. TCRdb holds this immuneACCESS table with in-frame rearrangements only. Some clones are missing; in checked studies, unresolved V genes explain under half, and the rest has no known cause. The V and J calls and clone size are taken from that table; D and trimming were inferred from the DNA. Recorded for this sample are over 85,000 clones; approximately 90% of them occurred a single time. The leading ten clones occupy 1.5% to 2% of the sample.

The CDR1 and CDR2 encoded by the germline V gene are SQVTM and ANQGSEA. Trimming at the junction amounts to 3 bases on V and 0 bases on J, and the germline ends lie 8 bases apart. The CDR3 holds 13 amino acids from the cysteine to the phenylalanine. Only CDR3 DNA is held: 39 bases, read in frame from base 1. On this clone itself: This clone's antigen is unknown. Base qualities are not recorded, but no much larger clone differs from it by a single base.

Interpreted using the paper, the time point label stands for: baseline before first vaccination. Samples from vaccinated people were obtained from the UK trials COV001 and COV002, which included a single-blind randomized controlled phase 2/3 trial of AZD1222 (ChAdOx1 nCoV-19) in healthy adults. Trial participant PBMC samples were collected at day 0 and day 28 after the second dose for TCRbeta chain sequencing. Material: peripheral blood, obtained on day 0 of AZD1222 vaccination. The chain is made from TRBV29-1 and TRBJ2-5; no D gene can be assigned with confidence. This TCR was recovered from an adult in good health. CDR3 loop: CSVDSSYQETQYF. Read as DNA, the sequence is TGCAGCGTTGATTCCTCGTACCAAGAGACCCAGTACTTC.